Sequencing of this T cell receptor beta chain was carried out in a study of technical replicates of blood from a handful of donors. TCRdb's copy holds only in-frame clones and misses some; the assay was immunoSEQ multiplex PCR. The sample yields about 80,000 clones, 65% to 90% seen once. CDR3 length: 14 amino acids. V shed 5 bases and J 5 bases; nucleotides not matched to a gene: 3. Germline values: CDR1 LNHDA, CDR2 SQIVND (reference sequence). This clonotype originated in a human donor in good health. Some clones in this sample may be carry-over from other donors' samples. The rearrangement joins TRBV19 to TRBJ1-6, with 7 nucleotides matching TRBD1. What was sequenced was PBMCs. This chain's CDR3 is CASSRDSNNSPLHF. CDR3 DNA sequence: TGTGCCAGTAGTCGGGACAGTAATAATTCACCCCTCCACTTT.